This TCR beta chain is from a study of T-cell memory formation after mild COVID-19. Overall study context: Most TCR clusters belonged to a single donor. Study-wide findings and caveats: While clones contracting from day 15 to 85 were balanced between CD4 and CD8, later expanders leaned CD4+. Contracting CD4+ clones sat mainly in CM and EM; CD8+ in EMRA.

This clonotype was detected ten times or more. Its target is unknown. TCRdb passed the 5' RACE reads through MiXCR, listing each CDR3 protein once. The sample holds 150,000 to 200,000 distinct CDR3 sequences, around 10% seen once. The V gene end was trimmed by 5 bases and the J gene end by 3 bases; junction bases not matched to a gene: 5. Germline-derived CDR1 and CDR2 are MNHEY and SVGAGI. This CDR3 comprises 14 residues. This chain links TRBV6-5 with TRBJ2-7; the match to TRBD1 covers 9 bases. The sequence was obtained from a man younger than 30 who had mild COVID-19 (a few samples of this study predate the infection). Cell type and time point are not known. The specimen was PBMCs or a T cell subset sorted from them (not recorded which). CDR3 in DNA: TGTGCCAGCAGTCCACTGGGACAGGGCTACGAGCAGTACTTC. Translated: CASSPLGQGYEQYF.